This is a list of T cell receptor beta chains from one sample in a study of Graves' ophthalmopathy and Graves' hyperthyroidism. TCRdb analysed the multiplex PCR reads with MiXCR anew, one entry per CDR3 protein. The sample has 740,000 or so distinct CDR3 sequences, about 44% seen once; the top ten hold 44%. Sequencing input: peripheral blood. The receptors shown here come from an adult man with Graves' ophthalmopathy. Each CDR3 is given with its conserved first and last residue. A D gene is named only where the DNA matches it firmly. Part of the rows lack a size; the others show once, few, many or a class for expanded clones.

-,TRBV6-6,TRBJ1-1,TRBD1,TGTGCCAGCACCAGAGGACAGGCAACTGAAGCTTTCTTT,CASTRGQATEAFF
few,TRBV7-9,TRBJ1-2,TRBD1,TGTGCCAGCAGCCAGGGGGACTCCCAAGGCTACACCTTC,CASSQGDSQGYTF
few,TRBV2,TRBJ1-1,-,TGTGCCAGCACGGATTTTAATCATGAAGCTTTCTTT,CASTDFNHEAFF
-,TRBV5-8,TRBJ1-1,-,TGTGCCAGCAGCTTTGTGGAGAACACTGAAGCTTTCTTT,CASSFVENTEAFF
-,TRBV10-3,TRBJ1-6,-,TGTGCCAGCAGCCTACGAGGACCAAATAATTCACCCCTCCACTTT,CASSLRGPNNSPLHF
-,TRBV9,TRBJ1-4,TRBD1,TGTGCCAGCAGACCTACGGGGACAGGGGTTTTCGGTGAAAAACTGTTTTTT,CASRPTGTGVFGEKLFF
-,TRBV29-1,TRBJ2-2,-,TGCAGCGTTGGGGTAGGGACGTGGGAGCTGTTTTTT,CSVGVGTWELFF
-,TRBV2,TRBJ2-7,-,TGTGCCAGCAGGTCGTCCACCTTATCCTACGAGCAGTACTTC,CASRSSTLSYEQYF
-,TRBV25-1,TRBJ1-5,-,TGTGCCAGCAGTGGGGAGGGAGTCAATCAGCCCCAGCATTTT,CASSGEGVNQPQHF
-,TRBV24-1,TRBJ2-7,-,TGTGCCACCAGTGACAATGGACCGAACTACGAGCAGTACTTC,CATSDNGPNYEQYF
-,TRBV10-2,TRBJ1-1,TRBD1,TGCGCCAGCATGGGGAGGGAACAGGGGAGCACTAAAGCTTTCTTT,CASMGREQGSTKAFF
few,TRBV24-1,TRBJ2-7,TRBD1,TGTGCCACCAGCAGGAGACAGGGATACTACGAGCAGTACTTC,CATSRRQGYYEQYF
many,TRBV7-2,TRBJ1-5,TRBD1,TGTGCCAGCAGCTTAGCGGTCACAGGGGAAAATCAGCCCCAGCATTTT,CASSLAVTGENQPQHF
-,TRBV7-9,TRBJ1-2,-,TGTGCCAGCAGCCAATACACCGGGAGCTATGGCTACACCTTC,CASSQYTGSYGYTF
-,TRBV11-2,TRBJ2-5,TRBD2,TGTGCCAGCAGGCTAAATCCGGGACTAGCGGGGGGGCTGAGGAAGACCCAGTACTTC,CASRLNPGLAGGLRKTQYF
many,TRBV10-3,TRBJ1-5,-,TGTGCCATCAGTGAGGCACGGGCGAGGAATCAGCCCCAGCATTTT,CAISEARARNQPQHF
many,TRBV29-1,TRBJ1-2,-,TGCAGCGTTGCCTCGACCTCGACAGCGAATGGCTACACCTTC,CSVASTSTANGYTF
-,TRBV2,TRBJ1-5,-,TGTGCCAGCAGTGAAGCCCGCAGGGTAGGAGATCAGCCCCAGCATTTT,CASSEARRVGDQPQHF
many,TRBV2,TRBJ1-1,-,TGTGCCAGCAGTGAAACCCAGGGCGGTGAAGCTTTCTTT,CASSETQGGEAFF
-,TRBV9,TRBJ2-7,-,TGTGCCAGCAGCGTAGCGACAGGTTATCTCTACGAGCAGTACTTC,CASSVATGYLYEQYF
-,TRBV29-1,TRBJ1-1,-,TGCAGCTTAAAGGGAGACACTGAAGCTTTCTTT,CSLKGDTEAFF
many,TRBV20-1,TRBJ1-6,-,TGCAGTGCTAGAGGCGGTCCGACGGGTTCACCCCTCCACTTT,CSARGGPTGSPLHF
many,TRBV13,TRBJ1-1,-,TGTGCCAGCAGCCACCAGACAGAGAACACTGAAGCTTTCTTT,CASSHQTENTEAFF
-,TRBV4-3,TRBJ2-5,TRBD2,TGCGCCAGCAGCCAAGAGCCTAGCGGGGACCAAGAGACCCAGTACTTC,CASSQEPSGDQETQYF
-,TRBV29-1,TRBJ1-4,TRBD1,TGCAGCCAAGACAGGGAGGTCGAAAAACTGTTTTTT,CSQDREVEKLFF
many,TRBV19,TRBJ1-1,TRBD1,TGTGCCAGTAAGAATCGCAGGGGGACAGGGACTGAAGCTTTCTTT,CASKNRRGTGTEAFF
-,TRBV6-2/TRBV6-3,TRBJ1-4,-,TGTGCCAGCAGTTACGCCTCCGGGACCCAGAATGAAAAACTGTTTTTT,CASSYASGTQNEKLFF
-,TRBV7-3,TRBJ1-2,TRBD1,TGTGCCAGCAGCGTCTCCGGACAGGGTCGTCCCTTGGCTAACTATGGCTACACCTTC,CASSVSGQGRPLANYGYTF
many,TRBV7-9,TRBJ2-6,-,TGTGCCAGCAGTTACCAGGGCAGCTCTGGGGCCAACGTCCTGACTTTC,CASSYQGSSGANVLTF
-,TRBV25-1,TRBJ2-6,-,TGTGCCAGCAGCCAAGATGGCCCGGCGTTGAGCTCTGGGGCCAACGTCCTGACTTTC,CASSQDGPALSSGANVLTF
-,TRBV2,TRBJ2-3,TRBD2,TGTGCCAGCAGGATTAGCGGGGGGGCCACAGATACGCAGTATTTT,CASRISGGATDTQYF
few,TRBV7-9,TRBJ1-4,TRBD1,TGTGCCAGCAGCTCCGGGACAGAGATAACAACTAATGAAAAACTGTTTTTT,CASSSGTEITTNEKLFF
-,TRBV29-1,TRBJ2-7,-,TGCAGTTACAGGGACACCGGGGAGCAGTACTTC,CSYRDTGEQYF